This passage covers 9 T cell receptor beta chains from one sample sequenced in a study of blood T cell repertoires in COVID-19. Produced via immunoSEQ multiplex PCR; TCRdb's table is partial and in-frame only. The sample holds 150,000 or so clones; about 87% are singletons and the top ten take about 9.4%. Material for sequencing was peripheral blood. These receptors all stem from a woman aged 70 to 79 with COVID-19, enrolled during active disease.

The rearrangement links TRBV3-1 (or the pseudogene TRBV3-2) to TRBJ2-2; TRBD1 matches at 7 bases. With 4 bases clipped from V and 2 bases from J, the junction kept 4 bases outside the gene matches. The CDR3 has 15 amino acids. Per the germline V gene, CDR1 is LGHDT and CDR2 is YNNKEL (reference sequence). CDR3 DNA: TGTGCCAGCAGCCCCCGACAGGGAAACACCGGGGAGCTGTTTTTT. This sequence encodes CASSPRQGNTGELFF.

The chain is built from TRBV12-5 and TRBJ1-2; D is unclear. The CDR3 is made up of 14 amino acids. Germline V gene sequence: CDR1 LGHNT, CDR2 FRNRAP. Trimming shortened V by 1 base and J by 0 bases, and 6 bases separated the two germline ends. The CDR3 protein is CASGLGEPNYGYTF. CDR3 nucleotides: TGTGCTAGTGGTTTGGGTGAGCCTAACTATGGCTACACCTTC.

The chain couples TRBV9 to TRBJ1-6; tentative D call: TRBD1 (6 bases). V lost 0 bases to trimming and J lost 7 bases, with 14 bases between them. Germline values: CDR1 SGDLS, CDR2 YYNGEE. CDR3 length: 16 amino acids. CDR3: CASSVAGGAKNSPLHF. The CDR3 bases are TGTGCCAGCAGCGTAGCTGGGGGGGCGAAAAATTCACCCCTCCACTTT. Full variable domain (outside the CDR3, taken from reference TRBV9 and TRBJ1-6): DSGVTQTPKHLITATGQRVTLRCSPRSGDLSVYWYQQSLDQGLQFLIQYYNGEERAKGNILERFSAQQFPDLHSELNLSSLELGDSALYFCASSVAGGAKNSPLHFGNGTRLTVT.

The genes are TRBV3-1 (or the pseudogene TRBV3-2) and TRBJ1-2; D possibly corresponds to TRBD1 (5 bases). Germline V lookup: CDR1 LGHDT, CDR2 YNNKEL (reference sequence). V lost 0 bases to trimming and J lost 8 bases, with 13 bases between them. This CDR3 has 14 residues. The CDR3 protein is CASSQDSQGFGYTF. The CDR3 DNA is TGTGCCAGCAGCCAAGATTCTCAGGGTTTCGGCTACACCTTC.

The rearrangement uses TRBV6-5 and TRBJ2-2; 13 bases match TRBD2. The CDR3 covers 15 residues. In germline, CDR1 is MNHEY, CDR2 SVGAGI. V shed 4 bases and J 6 bases; nucleotides not matched to a gene: 2. The CDR3 loop reads CASSLGLAGPGELFF. The CDR3 region has the DNA TGTGCCAGCAGTTTGGGACTAGCGGGGCCCGGGGAGCTGTTTTTT.

This chain connects TRBV24-1 to TRBJ2-5, with a weak D call TRBD1 (7 bases). This CDR3 is 15 amino acids long. V was clipped by 3 bases and J by 4 bases, with 14 bases between them. Germline V gives CDR1 KGHDR, CDR2 SFDVKD. Written as DNA, the CDR3 is TGTGCCACCAGTGATCGGCGGGACAGTCCAGAGACCCAGTACTTC. Translating it yields CATSDRRDSPETQYF.

The rearrangement uses TRBV29-1 and TRBJ2-3, with 7 nucleotides matching TRBD2. J was trimmed by 2 bases and V by 6 bases; bases with no gene match: 8. The length of the CDR3 is 14 residues. Per germline, CDR1 SQVTM and CDR2 ANQGSEA. CDR3 coding DNA: TGCAGCGTGGACCCGGGGGGAAACACAGATACGCAGTATTTT. Protein: CSVDPGGNTDTQYF.

This chain joins TRBV7-3 and TRBJ1-6; 7 bases are shared with TRBD1. V trimming: 6 bases; J trimming: 8 bases; junction bases outside the gene matches: 10. There are 15 residues in the CDR3. Per the germline V gene, CDR1 is SGHTA and CDR2 is FQGTGA. CDR3 sequence: CASRQPGQRDSPLHF. In DNA form, the CDR3 reads TGTGCCAGCAGACAACCGGGACAGAGAGATTCACCCCTCCACTTT.

The rearrangement links TRBV30 to TRBJ2-5; TRBD2 agrees at 11 bases. Losses at the gene ends were 3 bases for V and 1 base for J; bases not matched to a gene: 4. Germline CDR1 is GTSNPN and CDR2 is SVGIG (reference sequence). The CDR3 is 15 residues long. The CDR3 nucleotides read TGTGCCTGGAGCGGACTAGCGGGCCCCCAAGAGACCCAGTACTTC. Protein: CAWSGLAGPQETQYF.